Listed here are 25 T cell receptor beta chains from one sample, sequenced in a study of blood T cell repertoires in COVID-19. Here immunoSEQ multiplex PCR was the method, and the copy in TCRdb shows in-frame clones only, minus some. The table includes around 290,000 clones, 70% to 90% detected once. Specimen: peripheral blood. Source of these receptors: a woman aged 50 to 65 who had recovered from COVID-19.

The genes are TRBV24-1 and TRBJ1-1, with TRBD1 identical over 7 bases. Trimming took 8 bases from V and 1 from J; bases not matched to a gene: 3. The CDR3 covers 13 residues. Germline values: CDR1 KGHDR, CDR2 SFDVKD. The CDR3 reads CATTGDRNTEAFF. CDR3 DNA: TGTGCCACCACCGGGGACAGGAACACTGAAGCTTTCTTT.

The CDR3 nucleotides are TGTGCCAGCAGTTGGGGGACAGGGGGCAAAACCTACGAGCAGTACTTC. Protein: CASSWGTGGKTYEQYF. The V gene is TRBV6-5, the J gene TRBJ2-7; 12 bases agree with TRBD1. V trimming: 4 bases; J trimming: 2 bases; junction bases outside the gene matches: 6. CDR1 is MNHEY, CDR2 SVGAGI, per germline. The CDR3 is made up of 16 amino acids.

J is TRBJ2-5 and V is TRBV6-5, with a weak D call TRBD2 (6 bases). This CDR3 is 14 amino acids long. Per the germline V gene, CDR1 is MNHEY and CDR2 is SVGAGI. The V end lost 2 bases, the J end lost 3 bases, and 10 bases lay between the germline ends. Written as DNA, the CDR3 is TGTGCCAGCAGTTACGGGCGGGAAAAAGAGACCCAGTACTTC. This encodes CASSYGREKETQYF.

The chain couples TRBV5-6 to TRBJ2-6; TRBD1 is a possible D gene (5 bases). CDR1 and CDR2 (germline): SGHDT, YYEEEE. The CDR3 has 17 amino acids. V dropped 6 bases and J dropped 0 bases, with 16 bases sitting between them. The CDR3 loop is CASTRTGQISGANVLTF. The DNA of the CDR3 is TGTGCCAGCACCCGGACCGGACAAATCTCTGGGGCCAACGTCCTGACTTTC. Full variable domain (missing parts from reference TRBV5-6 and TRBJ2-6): DAGVTQSPTHLIKTRGQQVTLRCSPKSGHDTVSWYQQALGQGPQFIFQYYEEEERQRGNFPDRFSGHQFPNYSSELNVNALLLGDSALYLCASTRTGQISGANVLTFGAGSRLTVL.

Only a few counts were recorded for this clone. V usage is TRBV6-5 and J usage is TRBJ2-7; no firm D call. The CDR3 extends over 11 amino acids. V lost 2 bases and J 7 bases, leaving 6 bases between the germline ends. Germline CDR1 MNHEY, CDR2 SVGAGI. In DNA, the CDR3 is TGTGCCAGCAGTTACATGTCGGAGCAGTACTTC. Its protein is CASSYMSEQYF.

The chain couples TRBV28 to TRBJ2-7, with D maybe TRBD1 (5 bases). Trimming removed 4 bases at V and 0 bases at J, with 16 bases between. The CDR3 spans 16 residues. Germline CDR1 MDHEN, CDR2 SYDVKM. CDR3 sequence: CASSSSDRTYSYEQYF. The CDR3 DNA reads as TGTGCCAGCAGTTCGTCCGACAGAACCTACTCCTACGAGCAGTACTTC. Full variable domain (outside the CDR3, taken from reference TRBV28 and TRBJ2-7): DVKVTQSSRYLVKRTGEKVFLECVQDMDHENMFWYRQDPGLGLRLIYFSYDVKMKEKGDIPEGYSVSREKKERFSLILESASTNQTSMYLCASSSSDRTYSYEQYFGPGTRLTVT.

CDR3 sequence reads: CASRSGGVHNEQFF. The CDR3 nucleotides are TGTGCCAGCAGGTCGGGGGGAGTTCACAATGAGCAGTTCTTC. This chain links TRBV28 with TRBJ2-1; 7 positions agree with TRBD2. In germline, CDR1 is MDHEN, CDR2 SYDVKM. There are 14 residues in the CDR3. J gave up 5 bases and V 6 bases, and 7 bases lay outside the gene matches.

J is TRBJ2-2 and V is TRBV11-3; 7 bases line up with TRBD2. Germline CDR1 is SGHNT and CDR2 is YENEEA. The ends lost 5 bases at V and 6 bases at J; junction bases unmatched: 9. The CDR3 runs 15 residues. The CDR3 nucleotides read TGTGCCAGCAGCCCCGGGACTAATGTCGCCGGGGAGCTGTTTTTT. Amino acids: CASSPGTNVAGELFF. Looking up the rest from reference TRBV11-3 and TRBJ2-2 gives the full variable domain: EAGVVQSPRYKIIEKKQPVAFWCNPISGHNTLYWYLQNLGQGPELLIRYENEEAVDDSQLPKDRFSAERLKGVDSTLKIQPAELGDSAVYLCASSPGTNVAGELFFGEGSRLTVL.

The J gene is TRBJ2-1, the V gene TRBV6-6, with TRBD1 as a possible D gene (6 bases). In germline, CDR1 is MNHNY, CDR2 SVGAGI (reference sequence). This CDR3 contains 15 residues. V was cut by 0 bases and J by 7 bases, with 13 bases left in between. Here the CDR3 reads CASSYSSDRPNEQFF. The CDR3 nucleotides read TGTGCCAGCAGTTACTCCTCCGACAGGCCGAATGAGCAGTTCTTC.

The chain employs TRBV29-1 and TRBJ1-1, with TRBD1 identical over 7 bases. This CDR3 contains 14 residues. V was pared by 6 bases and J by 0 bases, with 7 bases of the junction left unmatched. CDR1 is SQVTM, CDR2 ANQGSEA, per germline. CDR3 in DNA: TGCAGCGTGGACAGGAGCTACATGAACACTGAAGCTTTCTTT. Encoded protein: CSVDRSYMNTEAFF.

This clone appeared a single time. As DNA, the CDR3 is TGCGCCAGCGGCCTTGAGACTGGGAATCAGCCCCAGCATTTT. Amino acid sequence: CASGLETGNQPQHF. The rearrangement joins TRBV4-1 to TRBJ1-5; D gene unclear. The germline CDR1 and CDR2 sequences are MGHRA and YSYEKL. CDR3 size: 14 residues. The V end was cut by 8 bases, the J end by 4 bases, with 15 bases between.

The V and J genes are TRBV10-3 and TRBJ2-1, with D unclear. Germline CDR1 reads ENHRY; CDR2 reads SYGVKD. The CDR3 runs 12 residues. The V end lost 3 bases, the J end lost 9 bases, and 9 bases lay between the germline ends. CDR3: CAISEGAFEQFF. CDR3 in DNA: TGTGCCATCAGTGAAGGAGCGTTTGAGCAGTTCTTC.

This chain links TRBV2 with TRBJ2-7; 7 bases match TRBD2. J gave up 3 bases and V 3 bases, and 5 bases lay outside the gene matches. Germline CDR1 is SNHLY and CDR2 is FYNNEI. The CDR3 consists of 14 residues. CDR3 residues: CASSEGGEGYEQYF. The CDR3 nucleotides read TGTGCCAGCAGTGAGGGAGGGGAGGGCTACGAGCAGTACTTC.

The CDR3 reads CASSYAAVGEQYF. CDR3 nucleotides: TGTGCCAGTAGTTATGCGGCGGTAGGCGAGCAGTACTTC. The chain has TRBV19 and TRBJ2-7; D is ambiguous. Germline CDR1 is LNHDA and CDR2 is SQIVND (reference sequence). Trimming removed 5 bases from V and 6 bases from J, with 14 bases in between. The CDR3 covers 13 residues.

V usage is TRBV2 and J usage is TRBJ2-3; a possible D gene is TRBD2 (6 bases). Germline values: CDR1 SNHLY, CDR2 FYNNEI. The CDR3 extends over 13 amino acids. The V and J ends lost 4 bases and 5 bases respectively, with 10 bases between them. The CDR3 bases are TGTGCCAGCAGTGTCGAAGCGGGAGATACGCAGTATTTT. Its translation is CASSVEAGDTQYF.

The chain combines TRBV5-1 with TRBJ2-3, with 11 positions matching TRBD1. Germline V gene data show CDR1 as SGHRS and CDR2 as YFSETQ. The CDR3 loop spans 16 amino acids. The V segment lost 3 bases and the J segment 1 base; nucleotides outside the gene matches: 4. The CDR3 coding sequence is TGCGCCAGCAGCTCGCCGGACAGGGGGCGCACAGATACGCAGTATTTT. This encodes CASSSPDRGRTDTQYF.

The CDR3 spells CASMVSPSTETQYF. In DNA form, the CDR3 reads TGTGCCAGCATGGTTAGCCCGAGTACGGAGACCCAGTACTTC. This chain connects TRBV2 to TRBJ2-5, with no clear D. The V end was cut by 7 bases, the J end by 5 bases, with 17 bases between. CDR1 is SNHLY, CDR2 FYNNEI, per germline. This CDR3 has 14 residues.

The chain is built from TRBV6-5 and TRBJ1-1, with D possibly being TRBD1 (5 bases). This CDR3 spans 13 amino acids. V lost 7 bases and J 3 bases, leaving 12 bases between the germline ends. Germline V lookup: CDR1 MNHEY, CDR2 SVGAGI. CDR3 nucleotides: TGTGCCAGCACCCCCCGGGGGGACACTGAAGCTTTCTTT. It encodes CASTPRGDTEAFF.

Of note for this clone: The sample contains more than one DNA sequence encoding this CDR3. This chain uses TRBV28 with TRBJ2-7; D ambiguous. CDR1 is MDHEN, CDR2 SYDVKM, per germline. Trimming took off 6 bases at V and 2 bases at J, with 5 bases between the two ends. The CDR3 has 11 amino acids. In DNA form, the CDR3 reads TGTGCCAGCAGCTCGGCCTACGAGCAGTACTTC. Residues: CASSSAYEQYF.

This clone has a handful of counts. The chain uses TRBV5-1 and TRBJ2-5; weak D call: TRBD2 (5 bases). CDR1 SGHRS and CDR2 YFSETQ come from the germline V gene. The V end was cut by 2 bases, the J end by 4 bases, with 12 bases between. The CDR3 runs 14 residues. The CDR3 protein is CASSFRGAGETQYF. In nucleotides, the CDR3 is TGCGCCAGCAGCTTCCGTGGTGCGGGAGAGACCCAGTACTTC.

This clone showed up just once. The CDR3 region has the DNA TGTGCCAGCAGCTTTCGACTAGCGGGAGGGGGAGATACGCAGTATTTT. This sequence encodes CASSFRLAGGGDTQYF. The V gene is TRBV7-2, the J gene TRBJ2-3, with 14 bases matching TRBD2. Germline loops: CDR1 SGHTA, CDR2 FQGNSA. This CDR3 comprises 16 residues. Unmatched junction bases numbered 4, after V lost 3 bases and J lost 5 bases. Combining the CDR3 with reference TRBV7-2 and TRBJ2-3 gives the whole variable domain GAGVSQSPSNKVTEKGKDVELRCDPISGHTALYWYRQSLGQGLEFLIYFQGNSAPDKSGLPSDRFSAERTGGSVSTLTIQRTQQEDSAVYLCASSFRLAGGGDTQYFGPGTRLTVL.

The CDR3 region is CASSDSQRDTSTDTQYF. In DNA, the CDR3 is TGTGCCAGCAGTGATTCCCAGAGGGACACTAGCACAGATACGCAGTATTTT. J is TRBJ2-3 and V is TRBV25-1; D is perhaps TRBD1 (6 bases). The CDR3 contains 17 residues. The V and J ends lost 3 bases and 0 bases respectively, with 16 bases between them. Germline V gene sequence: CDR1 MGHDK, CDR2 SYGVNS. Supplemented by reference TRBV25-1 and TRBJ2-3, the full variable domain reads EADIYQTPRYLVIGTGKKITLECSQTMGHDKMYWYQQDPGMELHLIHYSYGVNSTEKGDLSSESTVSRIRTEHFPLTLESARPSHTSQYLCASSDSQRDTSTDTQYFGPGTRLTVL.

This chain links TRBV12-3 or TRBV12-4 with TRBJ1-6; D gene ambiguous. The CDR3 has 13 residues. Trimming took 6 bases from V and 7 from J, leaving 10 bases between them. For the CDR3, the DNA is TGTGCCAGCAGCCCCTATACCAATTCACCCCTCCACTTT. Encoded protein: CASSPYTNSPLHF.

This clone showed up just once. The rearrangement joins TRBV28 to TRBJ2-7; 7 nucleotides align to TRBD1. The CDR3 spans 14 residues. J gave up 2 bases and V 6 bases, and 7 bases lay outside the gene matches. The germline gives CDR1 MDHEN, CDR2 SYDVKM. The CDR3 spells CASRYPGQTYEQYF. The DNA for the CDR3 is TGTGCCAGCAGATACCCGGGACAGACCTACGAGCAGTACTTC.

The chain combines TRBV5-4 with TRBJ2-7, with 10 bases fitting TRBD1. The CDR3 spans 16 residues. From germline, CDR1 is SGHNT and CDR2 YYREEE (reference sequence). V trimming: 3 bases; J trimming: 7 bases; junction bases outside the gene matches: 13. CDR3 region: CASSSGDRGPPAEQYF. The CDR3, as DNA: TGTGCCAGCAGCTCGGGGGACAGGGGACCTCCCGCGGAGCAGTACTTC.